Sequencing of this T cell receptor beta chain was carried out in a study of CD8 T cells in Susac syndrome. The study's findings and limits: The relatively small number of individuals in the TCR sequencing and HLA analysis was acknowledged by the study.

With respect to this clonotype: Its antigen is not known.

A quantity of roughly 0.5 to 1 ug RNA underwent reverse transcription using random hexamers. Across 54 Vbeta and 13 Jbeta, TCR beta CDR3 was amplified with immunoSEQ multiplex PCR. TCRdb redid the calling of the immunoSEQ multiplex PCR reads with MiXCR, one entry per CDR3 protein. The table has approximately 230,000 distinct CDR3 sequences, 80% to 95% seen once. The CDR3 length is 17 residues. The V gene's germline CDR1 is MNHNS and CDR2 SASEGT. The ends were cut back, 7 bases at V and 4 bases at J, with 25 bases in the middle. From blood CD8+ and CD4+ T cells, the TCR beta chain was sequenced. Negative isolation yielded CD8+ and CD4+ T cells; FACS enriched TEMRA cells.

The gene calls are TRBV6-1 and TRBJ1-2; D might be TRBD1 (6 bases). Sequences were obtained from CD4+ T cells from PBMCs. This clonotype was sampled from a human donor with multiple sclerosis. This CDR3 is CASTISGTPSPRYGYTF. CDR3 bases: TGTGCCAGCACGATTTCCGGGACACCCTCGCCCCGCTATGGCTACACCTTC.